This T cell receptor beta chain was identified in a study of radiotherapy plus CTLA-4 blockade in lung cancer. Study-wide background: Objective response was observed in roughly 17% of patients, and disease control in less than 35%. General study points: TCR clones of tumor origin grew in blood after radiotherapy plus ipilimumab.

In regard to this clone: The antigen remains unidentified.

The V segment lost 5 bases and the J segment 0 bases; nucleotides outside the gene matches: 1. Germline loops: CDR1 SGHRS, CDR2 YFSETQ. The CDR3 loop spans 15 amino acids. Profiling relied on immunoSEQ multiplex PCR, and the TCRdb table lists in-frame clones only, not all of them. The sample holds about 19,000 clones, around 86% seen once. Focal radiation and CTLA-4 blockade (ipilimumab) were tested in chemo-refractory metastatic non-small-cell lung cancer patients. The source was peripheral blood, collected from a patient treated with radiotherapy plus ipilimumab. This rearrangement joins TRBV5-1 to TRBJ1-6; 8 nucleotides align to TRBD1. This sequence was found in a human donor with non-small cell lung cancer whose response to radiotherapy plus ipilimumab could not be evaluated. The CDR3 DNA reads TGCGCCAGCAGTACAGGGGGCTCCTATAATTCACCCCTCCACTTT. Amino acids: CASSTGGSYNSPLHF.